These 15 T cell receptor beta chains originate from one sample sequenced in a study of OX40 agonist ivuxolimab in advanced cancers. The data were produced by immunoSEQ multiplex PCR, yet TCRdb's version contains in-frame clones alone and is incomplete. The repertoire consists of 68,000 or so clones, with 82% occurring once and the leading ten covering roughly a tenth. Sequencing used CD4+ or CD8+ T cells sorted from blood, obtained in a trial of the OX40 agonist ivuxolimab. All receptors come from an adult with an advanced solid tumor such as melanoma, head and neck, liver or kidney cancer.

The chain links TRBV5-6 to TRBJ2-7, with 7 positions matching TRBD2. Germline V gene data show CDR1 as SGHDT and CDR2 as YYEEEE. This CDR3 has 13 amino acids. The trim removed 4 bases at V and 6 bases at J, leaving 7 bases unmatched. In DNA, the CDR3 is TGTGCCAGCAGCCCGGTAGGGAGGGGCGAGCAGTACTTC. Its protein is CASSPVGRGEQYF.

This chain uses TRBV2 with TRBJ2-7, with 14 positions matching TRBD2. This CDR3 is built from 16 residues. J was trimmed by 3 bases and V by 7 bases; bases with no gene match: 8. Per the germline V gene, CDR1 is SNHLY and CDR2 is FYNNEI. The DNA for the CDR3 is TGTGCCAGCACCCCGGGACTAGCGGGAGTCTACTACGAGCAGTACTTC. Protein product: CASTPGLAGVYYEQYF.

The CDR3 here is CASSWGQGDNSPLHF. CDR3 nucleotide sequence: TGTGCCAGCAGCTGGGGACAGGGCGATAATTCACCCCTCCACTTT. The chain couples TRBV2 to TRBJ1-6, with 9 bases fitting TRBD1. The CDR3 sequence is 15 residues long. Germline CDR1 SNHLY, CDR2 FYNNEI. Trimming took 6 bases from V and 5 from J; bases not matched to a gene: 5.

The V and J genes are TRBV20-1 and TRBJ1-1; D not resolved. This CDR3 contains 11 residues. CDR1 is DFQATT, CDR2 SNEGSKA, per germline (reference sequence). V dropped 3 bases and J dropped 7 bases, with 9 bases sitting between them. The CDR3: CSASGGVEAFF. The CDR3 nucleotides read TGCAGTGCTAGCGGTGGAGTTGAAGCTTTCTTT.

The CDR3 nucleotides read TGCGCCAGCAGCTTGGAAGTTTGGCCCTACGAGCAGTACTTC. Translating it yields CASSLEVWPYEQYF. V and J are TRBV5-1 and TRBJ2-7; D remains unclear. V shed 0 bases and J shed 2 bases, with 9 bases lying between them. Germline CDR1 SGHRS, CDR2 YFSETQ. The CDR3 is made up of 14 amino acids.

The V and J genes are TRBV6-5 and TRBJ1-1, with 7 positions matching TRBD1. The CDR3 covers 15 residues. J gave up 7 bases and V 7 bases, and 15 bases lay outside the gene matches. The V gene's germline CDR1 is MNHEY and CDR2 SVGAGI. The CDR3 DNA reads TGTGCCAGCACCCGACAGGGTTCAGGTAAAGGTGAAGCTTTCTTT. Its translation: CASTRQGSGKGEAFF.

The rearrangement joins TRBV7-8 to TRBJ2-3; 10 bases match TRBD2. CDR3 length: 14 amino acids. The V segment lost 7 bases and the J segment 7 bases; nucleotides outside the gene matches: 8. The germline CDR1 and CDR2 sequences are SGHVS and FQNEAQ. The CDR3 here is CASNERGGRNTQYF. In DNA form, the CDR3 reads TGTGCCAGCAACGAGCGGGGGGGCCGGAATACGCAGTATTTT.

The chain couples TRBV18 to TRBJ2-3; 10 bases agree with TRBD1. This CDR3 spans 16 amino acids. Germline trimming cut 3 bases from V and 3 bases from J; bases unmatched to any gene: 6. Germline CDR1 KGHSH, CDR2 LQKENI. The CDR3 reads CASSPIGTGVTDTQYF. The CDR3 nucleotides are TGTGCCAGCTCACCCATAGGGACAGGGGTAACAGATACGCAGTATTTT. Drawing the rest from reference TRBV18 and TRBJ2-3, the complete variable domain is NAGVMQNPRHLVRRRGQEARLRCSPMKGHSHVYWYRQLPEEGLKFMVYLQKENIIDESGMPKERFSAEFPKEGPSILRIQQVVRGDSAAYFCASSPIGTGVTDTQYFGPGTRLTVL.

The chain couples TRBV5-1 to TRBJ2-3, with D tentatively TRBD2 (5 bases). The CDR3 contains 15 residues. The V end lost 4 bases, the J end lost 0 bases, and 12 bases lay between the germline ends. Per the germline V gene, CDR1 is SGHRS and CDR2 is YFSETQ. The CDR3 loop reads CASSPSLKSTDTQYF. The CDR3 bases are TGCGCCAGCAGCCCTAGCCTCAAAAGCACAGATACGCAGTATTTT.

The V gene is TRBV4-1, the J gene TRBJ1-5; D is uncertain. Germline V gene sequence: CDR1 MGHRA, CDR2 YSYEKL. CDR3 size: 13 residues. Trimming took off 0 bases at V and 6 bases at J, with 6 bases between the two ends. This CDR3 is CASSQDPGQPQHF. Here the CDR3 DNA reads TGCGCCAGCAGCCAAGATCCGGGTCAGCCCCAGCATTTT.

Remarks on this clone: Its ends do not fully match the called genes, so a read error is possible. The chain uses TRBV29-1 and TRBJ1-2, with TRBD1 as a possible D gene (5 bases). The CDR3 totals 9 residues. The germline V gene has CDR1 SQVTM and CDR2 ANQGSEA. CDR3 sequence: CSVGRASPF. The CDR3 DNA reads TGCAGCGTTGGCAGGGCAAGCCCCTTC.

The chain has TRBV4-3 and TRBJ1-4; D is ambiguous. The germline V and J ends were trimmed by 5 bases and 0 bases, with 16 bases remaining between them. The CDR3 consists of 17 residues. The germline gives CDR1 LGHNA, CDR2 YSLEER. CDR3 in DNA: TGCGCCAGCAGCGAGGAGAACAGTTTGGCAACTAATGAAAAACTGTTTTTT. Its protein product is CASSEENSLATNEKLFF.

The chain uses TRBV27 and TRBJ1-5, with TRBD1 identical over 11 bases. This CDR3 spans 15 amino acids. Trimming cost V 6 bases and J 6 bases; bases outside gene matches: 7. Per germline, CDR1 MNHEY and CDR2 SMNVEV (reference sequence). This CDR3 is CASRVGQGAAQPQHF. The CDR3, as DNA: TGTGCCAGCAGAGTTGGACAGGGGGCTGCTCAGCCCCAGCATTTT.

A word on this clone: The identical CDR3 is also encoded by other nucleotide sequences in the sample. This chain joins TRBV7-2 and TRBJ1-2, with a tentative D call TRBD1 (5 bases). Germline CDR1 and CDR2: SGHTA and FQGNSA. The CDR3 is 12 amino acids. Trimming pared 7 bases from V and 2 bases from J, leaving 8 bases between. CDR3 coding DNA: TGTGCCAGCACCGCAGGGAACTATGGCTACACCTTC. Translation gives CASTAGNYGYTF.

This rearrangement joins TRBV28 to TRBJ2-2, with 8 bases lining up with TRBD1. CDR1 and CDR2 (germline): MDHEN, SYDVKM. Germline trimming cut 5 bases from V and 6 bases from J; bases unmatched to any gene: 8. The CDR3 length is 15 residues. In DNA form, the CDR3 reads TGTGCCAGCAGTCCCCTTGGACAGGGCTCCGGGGAGCTGTTTTTT. Its protein product is CASSPLGQGSGELFF.